The clone carrying this T cell receptor (beta chain) was observed a handful of times. Its matching antigen is unknown. Incorporated into the TCR beta cDNA libraries were unique molecular identifiers, which served to reduce PCR and sequencing biases. Input amounts of roughly 0.9 to 10 million T cells were used. These gave about 500,000 cDNA molecules, so each molecule approximated one T cell. TCRdb analysed the PCR reads with MiXCR anew, one entry per CDR3 protein. The sample consists of roughly 800,000 distinct CDR3 sequences, approximately 57% of them appearing once. This entry comes from a study of post-analysis software for immune sequencing data. Across the whole study: Patients had relapsing-remitting, secondary progressive or progressive-relapsing multiple sclerosis; some lacked subtype. Study-level points and caveats: Pronounced co-clustering by F measure was evident among identically batched samples. Controls showed significantly higher normalized Chao1 diversity than did multiple sclerosis patients.

The clonotype comes from a girl aged 10-17 years with multiple sclerosis. Sequences were obtained from blood.

The CDR3 loop is CASSYGLDREYEQYF. In DNA, the CDR3 is TGTGCCAGCAGTTACGGCCTGGACAGGGAATACGAGCAGTACTTC. The chain uses TRBV27 and TRBJ2-7; 8 nucleotides align to TRBD1. J lost 4 bases, V lost 4 bases, and 9 bases had no gene match. The CDR3 loop spans 15 amino acids. The germline V gene encodes CDR1 MNHEY and CDR2 SMNVEV (reference sequence).